This TCR beta chain was retrieved from a study of beta chain features in type 1 diabetes. About the study: Investigators examined 107,917,701 sorted cells across all samples.

Study-wide findings and caveats: These data did not resolve whether HLA type affects TCRB rearrangement. Relative to healthy donors, patients appeared to have naive, central memory and Treg TCRB repertoires that were more similar.

The authors reverse transcribed all of the isolated RNA, so sequencing captured expressed TCRB transcripts. Regulatory, naive and central memory T cell samples averaged roughly 4 million reads. Assay: immunoSEQ multiplex PCR; the TCRdb copy retains only in-frame clones and omits some. The profile shows about 260,000 clones, 68% of them singletons. Comment on this clone: Its specificity is unknown.

Sequencing used naive CD4+ T cells from blood. This receptor was obtained from a man aged 25-45 years in good health.

The CDR3 spells CASTGQGRYNEQFF. The CDR3, as DNA: TGTGCCAGTACGGGGCAAGGACGCTACAATGAGCAGTTCTTC. The rearrangement uses TRBV6-6 and TRBJ2-1; D tentatively fits TRBD1 or TRBD2 (5 bases each). Germline values: CDR1 MNHNY, CDR2 SVGAGI (reference sequence). This CDR3 has 14 residues. Trimming took off 9 bases at V and 3 bases at J, with 15 bases between the two ends.